The clone carrying this T cell receptor (beta chain) was seen a few times. Its specificity is unknown. This entry belongs to a study of T-cell reconstitution after alpha-beta-depleted transplantation in children. Whole-study results and caveats: Newly generated T cells supplied most T-cell counts and diversity one year post-transplant. Day-60 TCRbeta diversity that was high in some patients was derived from surviving recipient T cells and thymic progenitors. Several hundred expanded graft clones reportedly supplied alpha-beta T cells about two months after transplant.

Researchers prepared the TCRbeta library using unique molecular identifiers, the study reports. Each CDR3 protein gets one entry after TCRdb re-called the PCR reads with MiXCR. In the table there are a few hundred thousand distinct CDR3 sequences, about a quarter of which are singletons. The germline V and J ends were trimmed by 1 base and 3 bases, with 13 bases remaining between them. From germline, CDR1 is LGHNA and CDR2 YNFKEQ. CDR3 length equals 16 residues. This sequence was found in a boy under two years old with Wiskott-Aldrich syndrome, due to receive a stem cell transplant. The genes are TRBV4-2 and TRBJ1-5, with D possibly being TRBD1 (6 bases). The specimen was PBMCs, collected before TCRalphabeta/CD19-depleted stem cell transplant. CDR3 nucleotides: TGTGCCAGCAGCCAAGGGGGGGGCCTCGCCAATCAGCCCCAGCATTTT. Amino acids: CASSQGGGLANQPQHF.